This T cell receptor (beta chain) was sequenced for a study of T cells in Graves' hyperthyroidism and ophthalmopathy. This clonotype was detected ten times or more. Its target is not known. Study-wide findings and caveats: Among thyroid clonotypes expanded above 0.001, most also appeared in blood.

V was trimmed by 0 bases and J by 5 bases, leaving 10 bases between them. Germline-derived CDR1 and CDR2 are MNHEY and SVGAGI. The length of the CDR3 is 14 residues. Ophthalmopathy patients showed a Clinical Activity Score of at least 3, NOSPECS grade of at least 4 and duration under 3 months. Orbital computed tomography and thyroid ultrasound, together with serum TRAb and thyroxine and clinical symptoms, were used for diagnoses. TCR beta CDR3 sequences were amplified from RNA transcripts. HTBI primers were used for first-round RT-PCR of the TCR CDR3. TCRdb ran MiXCR on the multiplex PCR reads and lists one entry per CDR3 protein. This table has around 610,000 distinct CDR3 sequences, roughly 14% appearing once.

This TCR was sampled from a woman in her thirties or forties with Graves' ophthalmopathy. The sequenced sample was blood. This chain joins TRBV6-5 and TRBJ1-2; unclear D gene. DNA for the CDR3: TGTGCCAGCAGTTACTCAATGACGGAATATGGCTACACCTTC. Encoded protein: CASSYSMTEYGYTF.